This T cell receptor beta chain was sequenced in a study of blood T cell repertoires in COVID-19. Study at large: Material from acute and convalescent COVID-19 was sourced from the United States, Italy and Spain. PBMCs, B-cell-depleted T cells, or T cells were the source of the cDNA or gDNA that made up the material.

CDR3 size: 14 residues. The ends lost 2 bases at V and 7 bases at J; junction bases unmatched: 2. Germline V gene lookup returns CDR1 MDHEN and CDR2 SYDVKM. Methods used by the authors: Counts of nucleated cells, estimated from reference gene primer amplification, were obtained. Using immunoSEQ multiplex PCR, the repertoire was profiled, and TCRdb retains in-frame clones only, with some absent. V and J calls and clone size come straight from that table; D and trimming were deduced from the DNA. The table includes some 58,000 clones, around 92% detected once. The sequence was collected from a man aged 50-59 years with active COVID-19. This chain joins TRBV28 and TRBJ1-6, with 7 positions matching TRBD1. Sequencing was done on a sample of peripheral blood. CDR3 nucleotide sequence: TGTGCCAGCAGTTTAATGGGACAGAATTCACCCCTCCACTTT. Translation: CASSLMGQNSPLHF. The full variable domain, in which reference TRBV28 and TRBJ1-6 provide the parts outside the CDR3, is DVKVTQSSRYLVKRTGEKVFLECVQDMDHENMFWYRQDPGLGLRLIYFSYDVKMKEKGDIPEGYSVSREKKERFSLILESASTNQTSMYLCASSLMGQNSPLHFGNGTRLTVT.